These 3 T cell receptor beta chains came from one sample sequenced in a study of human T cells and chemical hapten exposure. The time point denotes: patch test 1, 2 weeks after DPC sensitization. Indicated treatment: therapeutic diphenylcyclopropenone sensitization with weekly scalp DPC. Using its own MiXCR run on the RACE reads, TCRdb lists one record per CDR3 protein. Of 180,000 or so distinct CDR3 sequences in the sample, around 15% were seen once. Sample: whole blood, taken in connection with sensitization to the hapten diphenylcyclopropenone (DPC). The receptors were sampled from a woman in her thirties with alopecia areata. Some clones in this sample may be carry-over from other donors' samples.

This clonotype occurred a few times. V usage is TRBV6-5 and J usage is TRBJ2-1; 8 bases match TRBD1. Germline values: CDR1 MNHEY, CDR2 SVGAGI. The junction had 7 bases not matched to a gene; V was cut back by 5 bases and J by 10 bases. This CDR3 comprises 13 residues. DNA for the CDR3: TGTGCCAGCAGTACAGGGGGAATTGGAGAGCAGTTCTTC. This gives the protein CASSTGGIGEQFF.

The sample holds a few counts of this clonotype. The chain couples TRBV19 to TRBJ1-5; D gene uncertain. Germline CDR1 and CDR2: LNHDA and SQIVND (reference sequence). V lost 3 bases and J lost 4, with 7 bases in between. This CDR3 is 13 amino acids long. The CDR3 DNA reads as TGTGCCAGTAGTATCCCCGGGAATCAGCCCCAGCATTTT. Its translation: CASSIPGNQPQHF.

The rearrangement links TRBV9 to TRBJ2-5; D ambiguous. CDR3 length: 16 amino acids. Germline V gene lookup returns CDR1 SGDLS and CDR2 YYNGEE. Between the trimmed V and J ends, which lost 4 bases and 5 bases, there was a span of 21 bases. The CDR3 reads CASSPRVGILGETQYF. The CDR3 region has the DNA TGTGCCAGCAGCCCCCGAGTAGGTATTCTTGGGGAGACCCAGTACTTC.